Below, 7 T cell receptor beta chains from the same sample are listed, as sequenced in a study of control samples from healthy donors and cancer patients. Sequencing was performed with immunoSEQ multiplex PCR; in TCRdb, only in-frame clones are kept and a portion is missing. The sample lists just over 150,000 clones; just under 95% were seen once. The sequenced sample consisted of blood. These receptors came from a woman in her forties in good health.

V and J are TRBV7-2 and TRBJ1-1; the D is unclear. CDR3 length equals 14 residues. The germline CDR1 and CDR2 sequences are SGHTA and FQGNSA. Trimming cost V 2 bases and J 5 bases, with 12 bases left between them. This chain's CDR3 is CASSLRVSVTEAFF. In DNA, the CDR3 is TGTGCCAGCAGCTTACGGGTATCCGTAACTGAAGCTTTCTTT.

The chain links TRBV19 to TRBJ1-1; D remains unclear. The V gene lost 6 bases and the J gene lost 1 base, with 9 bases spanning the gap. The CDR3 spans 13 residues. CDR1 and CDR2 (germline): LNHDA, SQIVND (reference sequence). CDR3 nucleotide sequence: TGTGCCAGTAGGCTAGGAGGGAACACTGAAGCTTTCTTT. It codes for CASRLGGNTEAFF.

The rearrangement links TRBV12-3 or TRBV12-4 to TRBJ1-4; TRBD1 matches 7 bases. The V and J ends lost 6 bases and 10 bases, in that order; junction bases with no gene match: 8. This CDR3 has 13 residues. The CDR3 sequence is CASSQKTGTKLFF. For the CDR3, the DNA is TGTGCCAGCAGCCAGAAGACAGGGACAAAACTGTTTTTT.

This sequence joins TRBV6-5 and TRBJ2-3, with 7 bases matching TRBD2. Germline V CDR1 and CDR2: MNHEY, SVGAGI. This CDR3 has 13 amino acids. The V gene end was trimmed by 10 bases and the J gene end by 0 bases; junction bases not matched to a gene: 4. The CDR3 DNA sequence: TGTGCCACCCAGCGGGGTAGCACAGATACGCAGTATTTT. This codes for CATQRGSTDTQYF.

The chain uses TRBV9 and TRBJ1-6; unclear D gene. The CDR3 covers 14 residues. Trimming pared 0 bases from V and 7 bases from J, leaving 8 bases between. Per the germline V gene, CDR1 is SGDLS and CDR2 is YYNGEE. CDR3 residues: CASSVEWRNSPLHF. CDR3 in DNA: TGTGCCAGCAGCGTAGAATGGCGGAATTCACCCCTCCACTTT.

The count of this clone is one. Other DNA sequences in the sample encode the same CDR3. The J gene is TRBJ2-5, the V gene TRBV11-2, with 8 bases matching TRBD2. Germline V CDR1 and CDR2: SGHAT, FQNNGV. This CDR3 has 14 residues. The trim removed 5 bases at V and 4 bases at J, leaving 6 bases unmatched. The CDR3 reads CASSLQGLGETQYF. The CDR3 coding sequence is TGTGCCAGCAGCCTGCAGGGACTAGGAGAGACCCAGTACTTC.

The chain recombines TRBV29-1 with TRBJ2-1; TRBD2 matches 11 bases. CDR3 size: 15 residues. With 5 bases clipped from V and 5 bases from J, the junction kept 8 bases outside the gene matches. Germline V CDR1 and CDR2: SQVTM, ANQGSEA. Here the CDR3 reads CSVLKLAGVNNEQFF. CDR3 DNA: TGCAGCGTTCTGAAACTAGCGGGAGTTAACAATGAGCAGTTCTTC.